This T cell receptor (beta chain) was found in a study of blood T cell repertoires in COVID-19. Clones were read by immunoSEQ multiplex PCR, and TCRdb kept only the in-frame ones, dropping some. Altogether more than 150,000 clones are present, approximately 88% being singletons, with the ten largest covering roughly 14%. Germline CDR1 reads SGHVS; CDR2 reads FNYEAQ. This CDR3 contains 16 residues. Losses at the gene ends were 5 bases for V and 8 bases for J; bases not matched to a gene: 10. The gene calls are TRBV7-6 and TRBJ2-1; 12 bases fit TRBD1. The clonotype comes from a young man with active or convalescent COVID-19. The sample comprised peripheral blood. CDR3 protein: CASSPEGTGGLHEQFF. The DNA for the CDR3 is TGTGCCAGCAGCCCGGAGGGGACAGGGGGCTTGCATGAGCAGTTCTTC.